This TCR beta chain was retrieved from a study of spatial heterogeneity in lung cancer. Study details: The 55 to 90 donors had untreated early-stage non-small cell lung cancer. Follow-up PBMC samples were sequenced when available, at a median of approximately 24 months after resection.

Regarding the study as a whole: Expanded tumor TCRs that were ubiquitous appeared in blood more at resection than follow-up.

Notes on this clonotype: The antigen is undetermined.

Time point: blood at routine non-recurrence follow-up after resection. Tumor, nontumor lung or frozen PBMC supplied whole RNA, sequenced without sorting. V was trimmed by 3 bases and J by 4 bases, leaving 10 bases between them. The length of the CDR3 is 14 residues. The germline gives CDR1 ENHRY, CDR2 SYGVKD. Unique molecular identifiers tagged every individual TCR cDNA molecule. Each CDR3 protein gets one entry after TCRdb re-called the 5' RACE reads with MiXCR. This table has some 110,000 distinct CDR3 sequences, 9% to 15% appearing once. This rearrangement joins TRBV10-3 to TRBJ2-1; TRBD1 is a possible D gene (6 bases). This TCR derives from a male donor with early-stage non-small cell lung cancer. Specimen: PBMCs, collected at follow-up. CDR3 sequence (DNA): TGTGCCATCAGTGACGGGACAAAGTACAATGAGCAGTTCTTC. Protein product: CAISDGTKYNEQFF.